This passage covers 20 T cell receptor beta chains from one sample sequenced in a study of cytomegalovirus exposure and HLA in healthy donors. Amplification used 60 Vbeta primers and 13 Jbeta primers. Sequenced by immunoSEQ multiplex PCR; TCRdb stores in-frame clones only, minus some. The repertoire has roughly 120,000 clones, under 70% of them found once; the top ten carry just over 8.5%. Source material: PBMCs. These receptors all stem from a man aged 30-40 years in good health and CMV-seropositive.

This chain connects TRBV29-1 to TRBJ2-1; perhaps TRBD1 as D (5 bases). Germline CDR1 is SQVTM and CDR2 is ANQGSEA. The V end lost 6 bases, the J end lost 5 bases, and 17 bases lay between the germline ends. The CDR3 contains 14 residues. The DNA of the CDR3 is TGCAGCGTGACGAGGTGGGGCAGCAACAATGAGCAGTTCTTC. This codes for CSVTRWGSNNEQFF.

This chain links TRBV27 with TRBJ2-7, with D maybe TRBD2 (5 bases). This CDR3 has 15 residues. The germline V and J ends were trimmed by 9 bases and 3 bases, with 21 bases remaining between them. Per the germline V gene, CDR1 is MNHEY and CDR2 is SMNVEV (reference sequence). DNA for the CDR3: TGTGCCAGTCCTCCTCTCACCGGGATTTGCTACGAGCAGTACTTC. Translating gives CASPPLTGICYEQYF.

The chain couples TRBV5-6 to TRBJ2-5; 9 nucleotides line up with TRBD1. The germline V gene encodes CDR1 SGHDT and CDR2 YYEEEE. The length of the CDR3 is 17 residues. Trimming at V came to 0 bases and at J to 1 base, leaving 7 bases not matched to a gene. CDR3 nucleotide sequence: TGTGCCAGCAGCTTGGGAGAGACAGGGGGGCCCCAAGAGACCCAGTACTTC. Amino acids: CASSLGETGGPQETQYF. The full variable domain, completed using reference TRBV5-6 and TRBJ2-5, is DAGVTQSPTHLIKTRGQQVTLRCSPKSGHDTVSWYQQALGQGPQFIFQYYEEEERQRGNFPDRFSGHQFPNYSSELNVNALLLGDSALYLCASSLGETGGPQETQYFGPGTRLLVL.

The chain uses TRBV5-6 and TRBJ2-6; D not certain. This CDR3 region has 14 residues. Trimming stripped 1 base from V and 0 bases from J, with 2 bases between. Germline V gene data show CDR1 as SGHDT and CDR2 as YYEEEE. CDR3 sequence reads: CASSLLSGANVLTF. The CDR3 nucleotides are TGTGCCAGCAGCTTGCTCTCTGGGGCCAACGTCCTGACTTTC.

This clone has just a few counts. CDR3 region: CASSIGEPNTEAFF. CDR3 nucleotide sequence: TGTGCCAGTAGTATTGGGGAGCCAAACACTGAAGCTTTCTTT. The chain carries TRBV19 and TRBJ1-1; D is unclear. The CDR3 loop spans 14 amino acids. Per germline, CDR1 LNHDA and CDR2 SQIVND (reference sequence). V was cut by 3 bases and J by 2 bases, with 10 bases left in between.

This clone was seen more than once but under ten times. The chain couples TRBV10-2 to TRBJ2-5; 11 bases agree with TRBD2. Germline V gene lookup returns CDR1 WSHSY and CDR2 SAAADI. The ends lost 0 bases at V and 2 bases at J; junction bases unmatched: 2. The CDR3 runs to 16 residues. CDR3: CASSESLAGAQETQYF. The CDR3 DNA is TGCGCCAGCAGTGAGTCACTAGCGGGGGCGCAAGAGACCCAGTACTTC.

The V and J genes are TRBV9 and TRBJ2-2; 12 nucleotides align to TRBD1. Germline V gene data show CDR1 as SGDLS and CDR2 as YYNGEE. V was pared by 2 bases and J by 6 bases, with 5 bases of the junction left unmatched. This CDR3 is built from 16 residues. CDR3 protein: CASSVGQGAIAGELFF. CDR3 DNA: TGTGCCAGCAGCGTGGGACAGGGGGCTATCGCCGGGGAGCTGTTTTTT. The full variable domain, completed using reference TRBV9 and TRBJ2-2, is DSGVTQTPKHLITATGQRVTLRCSPRSGDLSVYWYQQSLDQGLQFLIQYYNGEERAKGNILERFSAQQFPDLHSELNLSSLELGDSALYFCASSVGQGAIAGELFFGEGSRLTVL.

This clone was found a few times. J is TRBJ1-2 and V is TRBV7-2; tentatively, D is TRBD1 (6 bases). Trimming stripped 1 base from V and 6 bases from J, with 9 bases between. The CDR3 extends over 13 amino acids. From germline, CDR1 is SGHTA and CDR2 FQGNSA. The CDR3 region has the DNA TGTGCCAGCAGCTTAGTCGCAGGGGATGGCTACACCTTC. Residues: CASSLVAGDGYTF.

The V and J genes are TRBV6-5 and TRBJ1-6; the D gene is possibly TRBD1 (5 bases). CDR3 length: 13 residues. CDR1 and CDR2 (germline): MNHEY, SVGAGI. The germline V and J ends were trimmed by 0 bases and 8 bases, with 5 bases remaining between them. In nucleotides, the CDR3 is TGTGCCAGCAGTTACTCACAGGATTCACCCCTCCACTTT. Translated: CASSYSQDSPLHF.

V and J are TRBV5-5 and TRBJ1-2; the D gene is possibly TRBD1 (6 bases). The CDR3 has 14 residues. V was pared by 6 bases and J by 1 base, with 13 bases between. Germline V gene sequence: CDR1 SGHKS, CDR2 YYEKEE (reference sequence). The CDR3 loop reads CASTSRQDNYGYTF. The CDR3 DNA reads as TGTGCCAGCACCTCCCGACAGGATAACTATGGCTACACCTTC.

The chain recombines TRBV13 with TRBJ1-1, with no clear D. This CDR3 has 18 residues. Trimming removed 5 bases from V and 3 bases from J, with 25 bases in between. CDR1 and CDR2 from the germline V gene are PRHDT and FYEKMQ (reference sequence). The CDR3 DNA is TGTGCCAGCAGCCCTCTTACCCTAGGGAGAGCCCCTGACACTGAAGCTTTCTTT. It specifies CASSPLTLGRAPDTEAFF.

This chain uses TRBV11-3 with TRBJ2-3; D may be TRBD2 (6 bases). CDR3 length: 15 residues. Germline assignment: CDR1 SGHNT and CDR2 YENEEA. V was trimmed by 5 bases and J by 1 base, leaving 13 bases between them. The CDR3 sequence is CASSPREVGTDTQYF. CDR3 DNA sequence: TGTGCCAGCAGCCCGAGGGAGGTAGGCACAGATACGCAGTATTTT.

This chain links TRBV9 with TRBJ2-5; a weak D match, TRBD1 (6 bases). Germline values: CDR1 SGDLS, CDR2 YYNGEE. There are 17 residues in the CDR3. The V end was cut by 4 bases, the J end by 5 bases, with 24 bases between. Written as DNA, the CDR3 is TGTGCCAGCAGCCCGGAGATTACGAGGGGGTTTAGGGAGACCCAGTACTTC. Translation: CASSPEITRGFRETQYF. The variable domain in full, with the rest retrieved from reference TRBV9 and TRBJ2-5, is DSGVTQTPKHLITATGQRVTLRCSPRSGDLSVYWYQQSLDQGLQFLIQYYNGEERAKGNILERFSAQQFPDLHSELNLSSLELGDSALYFCASSPEITRGFRETQYFGPGTRLLVL.

The chain recombines TRBV7-2 with TRBJ2-2, with 7 positions matching TRBD2. Trimming at V came to 0 bases and at J to 4 bases, leaving 2 bases not matched to a gene. CDR3 length equals 15 residues. Germline V gives CDR1 SGHTA, CDR2 FQGNSA. The CDR3 is CASSLAAGITGELFF. CDR3 sequence (DNA): TGTGCCAGCAGCTTAGCAGCGGGGATCACCGGGGAGCTGTTTTTT.

This chain joins TRBV5-6 and TRBJ1-1, with no clear D. Germline V gene data show CDR1 as SGHDT and CDR2 as YYEEEE. V was pared by 4 bases and J by 0 bases, with 13 bases between. The CDR3 totals 15 residues. CDR3 nucleotides: TGTGCCAGCAGCCCCACGTACAGTTTGAACACTGAAGCTTTCTTT. Translated, it gives CASSPTYSLNTEAFF.

The chain links TRBV28 to TRBJ2-3; the match to TRBD2 covers 11 bases. The CDR3 contains 16 residues. After removal of 2 bases from V and 6 bases from J, the junction contained 7 bases not matched to a gene. The germline gives CDR1 MDHEN, CDR2 SYDVKM. CDR3 sequence reads: CASSLPLAGGSDTQYF. CDR3 nucleotides: TGTGCCAGCAGTTTACCTCTAGCGGGAGGTTCTGATACGCAGTATTTT.

The CDR3 protein is CASSESRGQETQYF. CDR3 nucleotides: TGTGCCAGCAGTGAATCGAGGGGGCAAGAGACCCAGTACTTC. The chain has TRBV6-1 and TRBJ2-5; a possible D gene is TRBD1 (6 bases). Germline V gene data show CDR1 as MNHNS and CDR2 as SASEGT. The CDR3 consists of 14 residues. Trimming removed 2 bases at V and 2 bases at J, with 9 bases between.

This clone appeared a few times. The chain is built from TRBV18 and TRBJ1-2; D call uncertain. V lost 4 bases and J 0 bases, leaving 12 bases between the germline ends. Germline V CDR1 and CDR2: KGHSH, LQKENI. The CDR3 extends over 15 amino acids. In DNA form, the CDR3 reads TGTGCCAGCTCACTCAGGATCCCCACTAACTATGGCTACACCTTC. It translates to CASSLRIPTNYGYTF.

This rearrangement joins TRBV18 to TRBJ2-7; D possibly corresponds to TRBD2 (6 bases). Trimming removed 4 bases from V and 2 bases from J, with 12 bases in between. Looked up from germline, CDR1 is KGHSH and CDR2 is LQKENI. This CDR3 has 14 residues. Here the CDR3 reads CASSLGTDTYEQYV. CDR3 bases: TGTGCCAGCTCACTCGGGACTGATACCTACGAGCAGTACGTC.

This clone has only a few counts. Here the CDR3 reads CASSVEGTGGYTQYF. Written as DNA, the CDR3 is TGTGCCAGCAGCGTAGAGGGGACAGGGGGGTATACGCAGTATTTT. This sequence joins TRBV9 and TRBJ2-3; 11 bases align to TRBD1. Germline values: CDR1 SGDLS, CDR2 YYNGEE. The CDR3 spans 15 residues. V dropped 0 bases and J dropped 7; count of bases not matched to a gene: 4.